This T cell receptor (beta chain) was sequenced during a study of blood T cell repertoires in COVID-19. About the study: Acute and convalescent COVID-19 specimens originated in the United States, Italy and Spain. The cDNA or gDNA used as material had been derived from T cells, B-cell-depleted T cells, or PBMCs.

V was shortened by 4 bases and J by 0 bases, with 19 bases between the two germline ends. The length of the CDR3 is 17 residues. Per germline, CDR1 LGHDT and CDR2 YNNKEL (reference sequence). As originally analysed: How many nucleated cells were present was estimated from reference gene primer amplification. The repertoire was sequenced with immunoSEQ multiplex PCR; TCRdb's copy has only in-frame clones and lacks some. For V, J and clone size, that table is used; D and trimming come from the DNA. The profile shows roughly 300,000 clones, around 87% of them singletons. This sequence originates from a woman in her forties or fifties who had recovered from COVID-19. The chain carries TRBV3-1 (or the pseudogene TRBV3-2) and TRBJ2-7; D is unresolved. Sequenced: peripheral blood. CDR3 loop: CASSPRPDNPDSYEQYF. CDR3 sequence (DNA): TGTGCCAGCAGCCCCCGACCAGACAATCCAGACTCCTACGAGCAGTACTTC.